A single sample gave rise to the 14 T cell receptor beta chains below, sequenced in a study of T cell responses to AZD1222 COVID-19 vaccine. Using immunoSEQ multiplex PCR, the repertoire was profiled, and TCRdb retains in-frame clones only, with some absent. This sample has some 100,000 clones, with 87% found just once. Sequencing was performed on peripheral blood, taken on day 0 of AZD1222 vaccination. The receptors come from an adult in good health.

The CDR3 reads CASSLNAGRVNEKLFF. CDR3 in DNA: TGTGCCAGCAGTTTAAATGCGGGACGGGTAAATGAAAAACTGTTTTTT. The J gene is TRBJ1-4, the V gene TRBV27; maybe TRBD1 (5 bases). This CDR3 comprises 16 residues. The V and J ends lost 2 bases and 5 bases respectively, with 15 bases between them. Germline CDR1 MNHEY, CDR2 SMNVEV (reference sequence).

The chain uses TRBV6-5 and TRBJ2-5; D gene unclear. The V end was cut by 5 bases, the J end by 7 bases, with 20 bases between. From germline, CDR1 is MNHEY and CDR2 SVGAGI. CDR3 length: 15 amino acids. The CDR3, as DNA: TGTGCCAGCAGTCTTTCGCGACACCCCATGAGGACCCAGTACTTC. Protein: CASSLSRHPMRTQYF.

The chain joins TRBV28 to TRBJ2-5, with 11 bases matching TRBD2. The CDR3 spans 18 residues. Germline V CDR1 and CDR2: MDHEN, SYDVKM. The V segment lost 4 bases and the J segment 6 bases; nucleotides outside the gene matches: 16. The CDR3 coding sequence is TGTGCCAGCAGTTCCCTAAAGATTACTAGCGGGAGCGCGAAGACCCAGTACTTC. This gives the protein CASSSLKITSGSAKTQYF.

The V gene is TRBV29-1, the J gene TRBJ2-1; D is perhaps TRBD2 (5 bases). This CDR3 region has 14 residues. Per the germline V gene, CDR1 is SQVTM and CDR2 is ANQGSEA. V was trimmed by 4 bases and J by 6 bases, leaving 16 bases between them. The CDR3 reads CSVGGLKPVNEQFF. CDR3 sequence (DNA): TGCAGCGTTGGAGGGCTCAAGCCCGTCAATGAGCAGTTCTTC.

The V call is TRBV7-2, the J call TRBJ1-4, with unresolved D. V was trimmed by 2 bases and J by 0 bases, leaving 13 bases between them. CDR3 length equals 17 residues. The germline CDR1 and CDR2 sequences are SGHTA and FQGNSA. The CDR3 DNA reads TGTGCCAGCAGCTTACGTAGAGCAATCGCAACTAATGAAAAACTGTTTTTT. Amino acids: CASSLRRAIATNEKLFF.

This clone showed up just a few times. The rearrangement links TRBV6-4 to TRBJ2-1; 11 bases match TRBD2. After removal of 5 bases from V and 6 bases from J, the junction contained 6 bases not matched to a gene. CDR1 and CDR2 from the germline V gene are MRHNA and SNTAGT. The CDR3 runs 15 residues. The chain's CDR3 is CASSPLAGEPNEQFF. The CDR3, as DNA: TGTGCCAGCAGTCCACTAGCGGGAGAACCCAATGAGCAGTTCTTC.

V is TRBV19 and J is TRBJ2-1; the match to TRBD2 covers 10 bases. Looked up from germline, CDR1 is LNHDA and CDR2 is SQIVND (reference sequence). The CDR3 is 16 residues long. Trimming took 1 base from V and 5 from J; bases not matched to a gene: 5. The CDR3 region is CASSIGSGRANNEQFF. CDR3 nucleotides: TGTGCCAGTAGTATAGGAAGCGGGAGGGCCAACAATGAGCAGTTCTTC.

CDR3 protein: CASSRPRLAGSSYNEQFF. The CDR3 DNA is TGTGCCAGCTCACGCCCCAGACTAGCCGGAAGCTCCTACAATGAGCAGTTCTTC. The chain carries TRBV18 and TRBJ2-1, with 7 bases lining up with TRBD2. Germline CDR1 KGHSH, CDR2 LQKENI. The ends lost 4 bases at V and 0 bases at J; junction bases unmatched: 12. The CDR3 has 18 residues.

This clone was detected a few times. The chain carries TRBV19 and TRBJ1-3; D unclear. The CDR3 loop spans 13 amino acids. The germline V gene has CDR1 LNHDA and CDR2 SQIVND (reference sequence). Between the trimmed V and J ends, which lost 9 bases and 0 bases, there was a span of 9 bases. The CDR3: CASRTRSGNTIYF. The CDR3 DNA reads TGTGCCAGCCGGACGCGCTCTGGAAACACCATATATTTT.

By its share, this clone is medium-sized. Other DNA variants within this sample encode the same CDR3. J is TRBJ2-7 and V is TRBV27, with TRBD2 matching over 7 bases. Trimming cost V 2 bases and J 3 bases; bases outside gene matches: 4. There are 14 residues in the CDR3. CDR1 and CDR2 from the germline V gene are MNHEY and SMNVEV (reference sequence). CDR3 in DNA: TGTGCCAGCAGTTTAATTGCGGGAGTCTACGAGCAGTACTTC. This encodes CASSLIAGVYEQYF.

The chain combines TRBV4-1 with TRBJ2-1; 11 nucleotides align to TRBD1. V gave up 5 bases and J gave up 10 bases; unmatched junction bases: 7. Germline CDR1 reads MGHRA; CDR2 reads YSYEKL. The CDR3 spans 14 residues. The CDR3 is CASSYPGQGVEQFF. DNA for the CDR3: TGCGCCAGCAGCTATCCGGGACAGGGGGTCGAGCAGTTCTTC.

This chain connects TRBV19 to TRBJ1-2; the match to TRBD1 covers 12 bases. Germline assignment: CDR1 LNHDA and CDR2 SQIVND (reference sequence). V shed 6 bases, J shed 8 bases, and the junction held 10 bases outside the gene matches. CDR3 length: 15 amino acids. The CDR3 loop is CASSTVGQGAWGYTF. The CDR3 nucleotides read TGTGCCAGTAGCACCGTGGGACAGGGGGCGTGGGGCTACACCTTC. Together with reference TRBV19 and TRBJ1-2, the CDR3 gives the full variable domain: DGGITQSPKYLFRKEGQNVTLSCEQNLNHDAMYWYRQDPGQGLRLIYYSQIVNDFQKGDIAEGYSVSREKKESFPLTVTSAQKNPTAFYLCASSTVGQGAWGYTFGSGTRLTVV.

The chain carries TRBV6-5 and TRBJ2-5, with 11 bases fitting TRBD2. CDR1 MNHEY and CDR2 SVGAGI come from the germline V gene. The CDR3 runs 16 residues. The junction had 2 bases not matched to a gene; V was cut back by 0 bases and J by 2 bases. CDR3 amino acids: CASSYSTSGNQETQYF. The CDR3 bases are TGTGCCAGCAGTTACTCGACTAGCGGGAATCAAGAGACCCAGTACTTC.

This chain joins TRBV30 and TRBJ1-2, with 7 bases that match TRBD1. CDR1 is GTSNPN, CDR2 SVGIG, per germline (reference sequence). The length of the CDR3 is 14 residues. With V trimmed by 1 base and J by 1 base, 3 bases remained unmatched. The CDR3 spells CAWSETGVNYGYTF. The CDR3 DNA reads TGTGCCTGGAGTGAAACAGGGGTTAACTATGGCTACACCTTC.